This paragraph covers one TCR beta chain sequence. This clone came up a few times. Its target antigen remains unknown. One base away lies a much larger clone, so this may be a sequencing read error. This entry comes from a study of metastatic and nonmetastatic thyroid tumors (TCRdb year 2020). Broadly, across the study: Repertoires from peripheral blood and from tumor or nodule tissue samples of malignant and benign thyroid patients were compared.

Overall results and qualifications from the work: In both blood and tumor samples, TCR beta diversity was reported to be significantly higher in malignant tumors than in benign nodules.

Before undergoing thyroid surgery, none of the patients had been given any kind of treatment. The study retrospectively analysed patient clinical samples collected from the early 2010s to the late 2010s using T-cell receptor beta sequencing. The library was made by PCR. These reads were obtained on an Illumina HiSeq 4000. High-throughput sequencing was used to profile the TCR beta-chain CDR3 region of each patient. Regarding the original processing steps: A classifier to discriminate distant-metastatic papillary thyroid cancer patients was built from CDR3 differences across clinicopathological groups. The Shannon index was used to measure repertoire diversity, and the Morisita-Horn index was used to measure how similar tumor and blood repertoires were. TCRdb cleaned the public reads at Q25 with fastp, built clones with MiXCR and kept in-frame beta chains. TCRdb, rather than the study authors, made the V and J calls. For this sample there are 43,000 or so clones; about 4.3% appear just once. Around a tenth of the sample goes to the ten largest clones.

From cysteine to phenylalanine, the CDR3 is 14 amino acids long. Only the CDR3 DNA stays, 42 bases, in frame from base 1. The germline ends are 11 bases apart after V is trimmed by 2 bases and J by 5 bases. CDR1 and CDR2, looked up from the germline V gene (reference sequence), are PRHDT and FYEKMQ. The material sequenced was blood. The sequence derives from a female donor with papillary thyroid cancer or a benign thyroid nodule (not recorded which). Some clones in this sample may be carry-over from other donors' samples. Rearrangement joined TRBV13 to TRBJ2-3; the D gene lacks a confident call. The CDR3 protein: CASSLMGIGDTQYF. The base sequence is TGTGCCAGCAGCTTAATGGGGATTGGAGATACGCAGTATTTT.